This T cell receptor beta chain was sequenced in a study of vaccination effects on CD4 cells after COVID-19. Produced via immunoSEQ multiplex PCR; TCRdb's table is partial and in-frame only. The top ten hold roughly 18% of the sample, which has around 30,000 clones, under 75% seen once. Expansion of antigen-specific CD4+ T cells with viral peptide pools was carried out by the ViraFEST assay before sequencing. Cells that had been cultured for 10 days were the source of isolated CD4+ T cells. Infection with SARS-CoV-2 occurred in the person between March and December 2020, and PCR confirmed it. About this clone itself: As yet, its antigen is unknown.

This CDR3 contains 15 residues. V lost 0 bases, J lost 4 bases, and 13 bases lay in between. Germline assignment: CDR1 SGHDT and CDR2 YYEEEE. The V and J genes are TRBV5-6 and TRBJ1-1; D not certain. The starting material was CD4+ T cells from PBMCs cultured with SARS-CoV-2 spike peptides, obtained before COVID-19 vaccination. The sequence was collected from a human donor who had a prior SARS-CoV-2 infection. The CDR3 reads CASSLVPQGSTEAFF. The CDR3 nucleotides are TGTGCCAGCAGCTTGGTACCCCAAGGGAGCACTGAAGCTTTCTTT.